This T cell receptor beta chain was sequenced in a study of blood T cell repertoires in COVID-19. Turning to the study itself: The United States, Italy and Spain provided the acute and convalescent COVID-19 samples. PBMCs, B-cell-depleted T cells, or T cells provided the cDNA or gDNA that made up the material.

Source study methods: Reference gene primer amplification yielded estimated nucleated cell counts. Repertoires were generated with immunoSEQ multiplex PCR, while TCRdb's copy carries only in-frame clones and drops some. V and J calls and clone size are given by that table; D and trimming were obtained from the DNA. The sample carries 140,000 or so clones, about four fifths recorded once. Enrollment of patients from Seattle took place during active infection, with longitudinal follow-up. In germline, CDR1 is KGHSH, CDR2 LQKENI. The CDR3 extends over 18 amino acids. V was trimmed by 1 base and J by 2 bases, leaving 19 bases between them.

The chain joins TRBV18 to TRBJ2-3, with a possible D match to TRBD2 (5 bases). This TCR was sampled from a man younger than 45 with COVID-19, enrolled during active disease. Sample: peripheral blood. Here the CDR3 reads CASSPRAVGTGNTDTQYF. The CDR3 DNA is TGTGCCAGCTCACCACGGGCGGTGGGTACGGGAAACACAGATACGCAGTATTTT.